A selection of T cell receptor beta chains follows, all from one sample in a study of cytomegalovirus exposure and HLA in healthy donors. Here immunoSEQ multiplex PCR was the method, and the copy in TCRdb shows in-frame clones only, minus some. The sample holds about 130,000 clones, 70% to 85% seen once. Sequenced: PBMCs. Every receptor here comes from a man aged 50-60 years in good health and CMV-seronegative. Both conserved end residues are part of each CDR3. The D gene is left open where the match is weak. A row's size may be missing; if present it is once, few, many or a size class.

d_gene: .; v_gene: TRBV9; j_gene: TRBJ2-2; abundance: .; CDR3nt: TGTGCCAGCAGCTTGACAAACACCGGGGAGCTGTTTTTT; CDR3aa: CASSLTNTGELFF
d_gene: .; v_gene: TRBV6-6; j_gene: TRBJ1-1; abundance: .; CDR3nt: TGTGCCAGCAGTTTTACAGAGAACACTGAAGCTTTCTTT; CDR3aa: CASSFTENTEAFF
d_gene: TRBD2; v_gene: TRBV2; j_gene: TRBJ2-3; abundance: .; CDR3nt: TGTGCCAGCAGTGAGGCCAGCGGGGGGGCAGATACGCAGTATTTT; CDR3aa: CASSEASGGADTQYF
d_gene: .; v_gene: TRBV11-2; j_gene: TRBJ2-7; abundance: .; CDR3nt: TGTGCCAGCAGTCTGCTGGGGGGGCCCTACGAGCAGTACTTC; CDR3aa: CASSLLGGPYEQYF
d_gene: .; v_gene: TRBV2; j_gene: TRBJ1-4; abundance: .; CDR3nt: TGTGCCAGCAGTGACCCCTCTTCCGGAGCAACTAATGAAAAACTGTTTTTT; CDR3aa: CASSDPSSGATNEKLFF
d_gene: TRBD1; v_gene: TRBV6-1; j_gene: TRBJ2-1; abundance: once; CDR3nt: TGTGCCAGCGGTTGGACAGGGTCTGTAGACAATGAGCAGTTCTTC; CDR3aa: CASGWTGSVDNEQFF
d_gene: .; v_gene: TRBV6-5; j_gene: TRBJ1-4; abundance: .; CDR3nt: TGTGCCAGCAGGCGCCAGGGGAACGACGAAAAACTGTTTTTT; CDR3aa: CASRRQGNDEKLFF
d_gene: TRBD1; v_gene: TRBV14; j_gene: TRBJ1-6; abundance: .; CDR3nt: TGTGCCAGCAGCCAATACCCGCCGGGACAGGGGGCTTCACCCCTCCACTTT; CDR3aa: CASSQYPPGQGASPLHF
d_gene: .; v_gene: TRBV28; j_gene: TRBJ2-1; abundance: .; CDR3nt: TGTGCCAGCAGTCCCCCGACAGGCTCCTACAATGAGCAGTTCTTC; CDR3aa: CASSPPTGSYNEQFF
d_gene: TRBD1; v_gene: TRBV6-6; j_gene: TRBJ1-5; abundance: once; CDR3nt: TGTGCCAGCAGCCGACAGGGGGCCCGGAATCAGCCCCAGCATTTT; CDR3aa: CASSRQGARNQPQHF
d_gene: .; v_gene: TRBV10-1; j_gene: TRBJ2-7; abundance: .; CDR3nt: TGCGCCAGCAGTGACCGGGCAGGGAAGGTACCCTACGAGCAGTACTTC; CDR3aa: CASSDRAGKVPYEQYF
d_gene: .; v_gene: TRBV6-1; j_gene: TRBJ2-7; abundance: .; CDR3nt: TGTGCCAGCGGCCCTACAGGGCGTGAGCAGTACTTC; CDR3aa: CASGPTGREQYF
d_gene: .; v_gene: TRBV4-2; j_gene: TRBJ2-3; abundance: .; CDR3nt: TGTGCCAGCAGCCAAGGGACTAACTTTGATACGCAGTATTTT; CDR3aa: CASSQGTNFDTQYF
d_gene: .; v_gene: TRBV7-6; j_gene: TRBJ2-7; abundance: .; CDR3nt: TGTGCCAGCATCAGCGGCTACGAGCAGTACTTC; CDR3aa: CASISGYEQYF
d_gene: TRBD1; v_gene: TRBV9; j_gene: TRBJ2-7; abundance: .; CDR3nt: TGTGCCAGCAGCCCCTGGGACAGGGGTTACGAGCAGTACTTC; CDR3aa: CASSPWDRGYEQYF
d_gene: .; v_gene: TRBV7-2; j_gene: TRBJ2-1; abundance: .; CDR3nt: TGTGCCAGCAGCCCACGAGGTGGCCCCGATGAGCAGTTCTTC; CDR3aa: CASSPRGGPDEQFF
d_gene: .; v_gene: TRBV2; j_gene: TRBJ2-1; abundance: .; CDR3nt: TGTGCCAGCAGTGAACAGGGCATGAGCTCCTACAATGAGCAGTTCTTC; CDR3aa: CASSEQGMSSYNEQFF
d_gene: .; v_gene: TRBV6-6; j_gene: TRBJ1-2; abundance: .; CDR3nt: TGTGCCAGCAGTTACGGAGGGACTGCAAACTATGGCTACACCTTC; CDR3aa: CASSYGGTANYGYTF
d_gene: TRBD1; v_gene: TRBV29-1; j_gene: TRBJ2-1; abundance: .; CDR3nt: TGCAGCGTTGCCGGGACAGGGCCGTCCTACAATGAGCAGTTCTTC; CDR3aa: CSVAGTGPSYNEQFF
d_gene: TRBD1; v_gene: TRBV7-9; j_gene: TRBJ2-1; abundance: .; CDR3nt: TGTGCCAGCAGCCCAGGGGGCCGTGGAGAGCAGTTCTTC; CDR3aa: CASSPGGRGEQFF